A single sample gave rise to the 24 T cell receptor beta chains below, sequenced in a study of preoperative IRX-2 immunotherapy in early breast cancer. The protocol was immunoSEQ multiplex PCR, while the TCRdb copy is restricted to in-frame clones and leaves out a portion. The sample includes tens of thousands of clones, around 75% of them seen just once. Treatment reported: preoperative locoregional IRX-2 cytokine immunotherapy. The specimen was lymph node tissue, collected before IRX-2 immunotherapy. These receptors were obtained from a human donor with breast cancer.

The rearrangement links TRBV15 to TRBJ2-3; D not certain. The CDR3 is 15 residues long. Germline V gives CDR1 LNHNV, CDR2 YYDKDF (reference sequence). Trimming left V 1 base short and J 2 bases short, with 10 bases between. The CDR3 spells CATSRAIIDTDTQYF. The CDR3 region has the DNA TGTGCCACCAGCAGAGCTATAATTGACACAGATACGCAGTATTTT.

This clone was seen more than once but under ten times. The J gene is TRBJ1-4, the V gene TRBV18; D is uncertain. The CDR3 consists of 16 residues. Looked up from germline, CDR1 is KGHSH and CDR2 is LQKENI. Trimming left V 3 bases short and J 6 bases short, with 17 bases between. The chain's CDR3 is CASSPPGLPTYEKLFF. The CDR3 DNA is TGTGCCAGCTCACCTCCCGGACTCCCCACTTATGAAAAACTGTTTTTT.

The V call is TRBV5-1, the J call TRBJ2-7, with a weak D call TRBD1 (5 bases). The V end lost 0 bases, the J end lost 0 bases, and 16 bases lay between the germline ends. Germline V gene lookup returns CDR1 SGHRS and CDR2 YFSETQ. The CDR3 is made up of 17 amino acids. The CDR3 DNA follows: TGCGCCAGCAGCTTGGCCAGGTCAGGGATCAGCTCCTACGAGCAGTACTTC. It encodes CASSLARSGISSYEQYF.

The sample holds one count of this clone. The J gene is TRBJ1-2, the V gene TRBV6-8; no reliable D call. CDR1 MNHGY and CDR2 SAAAGT come from the germline V gene. Trimming removed 0 bases at V and 4 bases at J, with 6 bases between. CDR3 length equals 13 residues. Written as DNA, the CDR3 is TGTGCCAGCAGTTACTCCGGGAGCTATGGCTACACCTTC. Translated, it gives CASSYSGSYGYTF.

The chain links TRBV7-5 to TRBJ2-3; TRBD1 is taken as the D call from the table, unchecked against the DNA. TRBV7-5 is classified as a pseudogene. This CDR3 is 15 amino acids long. The DNA of the CDR3 is TGTGCCAGCAGCTTGGAATGGGCTAGCACAGATACGCAGTATTTT. Translated, it gives CASSLEWASTDTQYF.

About this clone: A junction boundary mismatches the germline segment, possibly from a read error. V gene TRBV11-3 combines with J gene TRBJ2-4; D is possibly TRBD1 (5 bases). The CDR3 has 14 residues. Germline-derived CDR1 and CDR2 are SGHNT and YENEEA. The CDR3: CASSLDVRENIQYF. CDR3 coding DNA: TGTGCCAGCAGCTTAGACGTCAGGGAAAACATTCAGTATTTC.

The gene calls are TRBV7-1 and TRBJ2-5; 8 bases fit TRBD1. TRBV7-1 is given ORF status, its function remaining uncertain. Germline trimming cut 4 bases from V and 1 base from J; bases unmatched to any gene: 8. The CDR3 totals 16 residues. CDR3 region: CASSLVTGAVQETQYF. CDR3 nucleotides: TGTGCCAGCAGCTTGGTGACAGGGGCGGTCCAAGAGACCCAGTACTTC.

The chain has TRBV28 and TRBJ2-7; perhaps TRBD1 as D (5 bases). Trimming took off 4 bases at V and 3 bases at J, with 16 bases between the two ends. Germline loops: CDR1 MDHEN, CDR2 SYDVKM. There are 15 residues in the CDR3. CDR3 amino acids: CASSSRGYPDYEQYF. The CDR3 DNA is TGTGCCAGCAGTTCTAGGGGCTACCCAGACTACGAGCAGTACTTC.

This clone was detected only once. The chain employs TRBV7-4 and TRBJ1-5; D may be TRBD1 (5 bases). Trimming removed 8 bases at V and 1 base at J, with 9 bases between. This CDR3 has 13 amino acids. Germline CDR1 reads SGHVT; CDR2 reads SQSDAQ. Here the CDR3 DNA reads TGTGCCAGCTCCAGGGACAGCAATCAGCCCCAGCATTTT. Translation gives CASSRDSNQPQHF.

This chain joins TRBV11-3 and TRBJ2-5; D is unclear. The V end lost 4 bases, the J end lost 5 bases, and 14 bases lay between the germline ends. CDR1 and CDR2 (germline): SGHNT, YENEEA. CDR3 size: 14 residues. This CDR3 is CASSYWGRLETQYF. The CDR3, as DNA: TGTGCCAGCAGCTACTGGGGTCGTTTGGAGACCCAGTACTTC.

The V gene is TRBV11-3, the J gene TRBJ2-6; D might be TRBD1 or TRBD2, each matching 5 bases. CDR3 length: 15 residues. CDR1 and CDR2 from the germline V gene are SGHNT and YENEEA. Trimming shortened V by 5 bases and J by 0 bases, and 8 bases separated the two germline ends. The CDR3 region is CASSPGTSGANVLTF. For the CDR3, the DNA is TGTGCCAGCAGCCCCGGGACCTCTGGGGCCAACGTCCTGACTTTC.

The table lists this clone with a few counts. The chain uses TRBV28 and TRBJ1-1; D call uncertain. Germline loops: CDR1 MDHEN, CDR2 SYDVKM. V lost 3 bases to trimming and J lost 14 bases, with 25 bases between them. The CDR3 is made up of 15 amino acids. The CDR3 loop is CASSFLREAGAIDFF. The CDR3 coding sequence is TGTGCCAGCAGTTTCTTGAGGGAGGCGGGTGCTATAGACTTCTTT. Complete variable domain (other parts from reference TRBV28 and TRBJ1-1): DVKVTQSSRYLVKRTGEKVFLECVQDMDHENMFWYRQDPGLGLRLIYFSYDVKMKEKGDIPEGYSVSREKKERFSLILESASTNQTSMYLCASSFLREAGAIDFFGQGTRLTVV.

The chain combines TRBV6-8 with TRBJ2-3, with 7 bases aligning to TRBD1. Germline values: CDR1 MNHGY, CDR2 SAAAGT. The CDR3 loop spans 15 amino acids. J lost 1 base, V lost 5 bases, and 6 bases had no gene match. The CDR3 bases are TGTGCCAGCAGTGAGACAGGGTATGGCACAGATACGCAGTATTTT. Residues: CASSETGYGTDTQYF.

This chain uses TRBV6-8 with TRBJ1-1; no clear D. The CDR3 consists of 14 residues. V lost 2 bases to trimming and J lost 1 base, with 8 bases between them. The germline gives CDR1 MNHGY, CDR2 SAAAGT. In nucleotides, the CDR3 is TGTGCCAGCAGTTACATCTCAGGGAACACTGAAGCTTTCTTT. This translates into CASSYISGNTEAFF.

The rearrangement joins TRBV6-8 to TRBJ2-7; either TRBD1 or TRBD2 may fit D (5 bases each). There are 15 residues in the CDR3. Germline V gene sequence: CDR1 MNHGY, CDR2 SAAAGT. The V gene lost 2 bases and the J gene lost 2 bases, with 13 bases spanning the gap. The CDR3 loop is CASSYAGTGPYEQYF. CDR3 nucleotide sequence: TGTGCCAGCAGTTACGCCGGGACGGGACCCTACGAGCAGTACTTC.

CDR3 protein: CASSIWGTSGGTDTQYF. The CDR3 nucleotides are TGTGCCAGTAGTATATGGGGAACCAGCGGAGGCACAGATACGCAGTATTTT. The rearrangement uses TRBV19 and TRBJ2-3; a possible D gene is TRBD2 (5 bases). The CDR3 spans 17 residues. Germline V gene data show CDR1 as LNHDA and CDR2 as SQIVND (reference sequence). V lost 2 bases, J lost 1 base, and 16 bases lay in between.

CDR3 residues: CASSDRQPSYEQYF. In DNA, the CDR3 is TGTGCCAGCAGTGACCGGCAGCCTTCCTACGAGCAGTACTTC. The chain carries TRBV6-8 and TRBJ2-7, with unresolved D. Germline CDR1 and CDR2: MNHGY and SAAAGT. V lost 5 bases, J lost 1 base, and 12 bases lay in between. This CDR3 is built from 14 residues.

The DNA of the CDR3 is TGCGCCAGCAGCTTCTCTGCAGTGAACACTGAAGCTTTCTTT. The encoded protein is CASSFSAVNTEAFF. The chain carries TRBV5-1 and TRBJ1-1; unclear D gene. CDR1 is SGHRS, CDR2 YFSETQ, per germline. Trimming stripped 2 bases from V and 0 bases from J, with 8 bases between. The length of the CDR3 is 14 residues.

J is TRBJ2-7 and V is TRBV28; D tentatively fits TRBD1 or TRBD2 (5 bases each). Between the trimmed V and J ends, which lost 10 bases and 2 bases, there was a span of 15 bases. The CDR3 is 13 amino acids. Germline CDR1 reads MDHEN; CDR2 reads SYDVKM. Here the CDR3 reads CATTLEGPYEQYF. In nucleotides, the CDR3 is TGTGCCACCACTCTCGAGGGGCCCTACGAGCAGTACTTC.

The chain joins TRBV5-1 to TRBJ2-4; possibly TRBD2 for D (6 bases). Germline V CDR1 and CDR2: SGHRS, YFSETQ. This CDR3 has 15 residues. Trimming shortened V by 0 bases and J by 2 bases, and 9 bases separated the two germline ends. This chain's CDR3 is CASSLVADPKNIQYF. The DNA for the CDR3 is TGCGCCAGCAGCTTGGTAGCGGACCCCAAAAACATTCAGTACTTC. Full variable domain (remainder filled in from reference TRBV5-1 and TRBJ2-4): KAGVTQTPRYLIKTRGQQVTLSCSPISGHRSVSWYQQTPGQGLQFLFEYFSETQRNKGNFPGRFSGRQFSNSRSEMNVSTLELGDSALYLCASSLVADPKNIQYFGAGTRLSVL.

The gene calls are TRBV19 and TRBJ2-7; possible D gene TRBD1, 5 bases. Between the trimmed V and J ends, which lost 5 bases and 5 bases, there was a span of 13 bases. This CDR3 is built from 13 residues. Germline values: CDR1 LNHDA, CDR2 SQIVND (reference sequence). The CDR3 sequence: CASSLRQGHEQYF. The CDR3 nucleotides are TGTGCCAGTAGTCTAAGGCAGGGCCACGAGCAGTACTTC.

The chain carries TRBV6-8 and TRBJ1-5; a weak D match, TRBD1 (5 bases). CDR3 size: 14 residues. From germline, CDR1 is MNHGY and CDR2 SAAAGT. Trimming pared 0 bases from V and 2 bases from J, leaving 5 bases between. In DNA, the CDR3 is TGTGCCAGCAGTTACTCGGGGGGCAATCAGCCCCAGCATTTT. It yields the protein CASSYSGGNQPQHF.

J is TRBJ2-3 and V is TRBV25-1, with TRBD1 matching over 8 bases. The CDR3 sequence is 15 residues long. V lost 3 bases, J lost 0 bases, and 2 bases stayed unmatched. In germline, CDR1 is MGHDK, CDR2 SYGVNS. The CDR3 here is CASSETGASTDTQYF. The CDR3 nucleotides read TGTGCCAGCAGTGAGACAGGGGCTAGCACAGATACGCAGTATTTT.

The genes are TRBV7-6 and TRBJ2-1; possibly TRBD1 for D (6 bases). The CDR3 contains 14 residues. V lost 5 bases to trimming and J lost 3 bases, with 11 bases between them. From germline, CDR1 is SGHVS and CDR2 FNYEAQ. CDR3 nucleotide sequence: TGTGCCAGCAGCCCACAGGGAATCTACAATGAGCAGTTCTTC. Encoded protein: CASSPQGIYNEQFF.